The clone carrying this T cell receptor (beta chain) was counted many times. Its matching antigen is unknown. Germline CDR1 is KGHSH and CDR2 is LQKENI. V shed 3 bases and J shed 1 base, with 15 bases lying between them. The CDR3 is 16 residues long. TCRdb re-clonotyped the PCR reads through MiXCR. Altogether more than 20,000 clones are present, 13% being singletons, with the ten largest covering nearly 5%. This entry comes from a study of metastatic and nonmetastatic thyroid tumors. Study-wide background: Repertoires from malignant and benign thyroid patients were compared across blood and tumor or nodule tissue.

There were no patients who had received any treatment before thyroid surgery. Points from the study as a whole: Significantly higher TCR beta diversity was reportedly seen in malignant thyroid tumors than benign nodules, in blood and tumor.

V usage is TRBV18 and J usage is TRBJ1-1; D may be TRBD1 (6 bases). The sequenced sample consisted of blood. This TCR was recovered from a female donor with papillary thyroid cancer or a benign thyroid nodule (not recorded which). Some clones in this sample may be carry-over from other donors' samples. CDR3 in amino acids: CASSPLTGMGNTEAFF. As DNA, the CDR3 is TGTGCCAGCTCACCCCTTACAGGGATGGGGAACACTGAAGCTTTCTTT.